Following are 2 T cell receptor beta chains from one sample sequenced in a study of blood T cell repertoires in COVID-19. Sequencing was performed with immunoSEQ multiplex PCR; in TCRdb, only in-frame clones are kept and a portion is missing. The data contain 80,000 or so clones, about 88% of them singletons. The specimen was peripheral blood. The receptor set was obtained from a human donor in a cohort sampled during active COVID-19.

The chain uses TRBV5-1 and TRBJ1-2; possibly TRBD1 for D (5 bases). Trimming stripped 2 bases from V and 0 bases from J, with 14 bases between. In germline, CDR1 is SGHRS, CDR2 YFSETQ. CDR3 length: 16 amino acids. This CDR3 is CASSLNPTDTNYGYTF. CDR3 in DNA: TGCGCCAGCAGCTTAAACCCGACAGATACTAACTATGGCTACACCTTC.

This CDR3 is CASERPPSYGYTF. The DNA for the CDR3 is TGTGCCAGTGAACGTCCTCCGAGTTATGGCTACACCTTC. The gene calls are TRBV28 and TRBJ1-2; D gene uncertain. Germline values: CDR1 MDHEN, CDR2 SYDVKM. The V gene lost 9 bases and the J gene lost 5 bases, with 16 bases spanning the gap. This CDR3 contains 13 residues.